This TCR beta chain is drawn from a study of control samples from healthy donors and cancer patients. Sequencing was performed with immunoSEQ multiplex PCR; in TCRdb, only in-frame clones are kept and a portion is missing. The repertoire consists of 130,000 or so clones, with about 90% occurring once and the leading ten covering roughly 8%. The CDR3 has 15 amino acids. V was shortened by 0 bases and J by 1 base, with 9 bases between the two germline ends. CDR1 SGDLS and CDR2 YYNGEE come from the germline V gene. The rearrangement uses TRBV9 and TRBJ2-3; no clear D. The sequence derives from a man aged 45 to 65 with head and neck cancer. Sample: PBMCs. The CDR3 spells CASSVVPGGTDTQYF. The CDR3 coding sequence is TGTGCCAGCAGCGTAGTCCCTGGCGGCACAGATACGCAGTATTTT.